Reported below is one T cell receptor (beta chain). Germline values: CDR1 MNHNS, CDR2 SASEGT. V lost 2 bases, J lost 4 bases, and 14 bases lay in between. The CDR3 has 15 amino acids. Clones were read by immunoSEQ multiplex PCR, and TCRdb kept only the in-frame ones, dropping some. The repertoire holds some 72,000 clones, with 70% to 90% as singletons. The sample is drawn from a study of blood T cell repertoires in COVID-19. The sequenced sample was peripheral blood. The J gene is TRBJ1-2, the V gene TRBV6-1; TRBD1 might be the D (6 bases). The TCR sequence derives from a man aged 50-59 years with active COVID-19. CDR3 protein: CASSELAGAPYGYTF. CDR3 in DNA: TGTGCCAGCAGTGAATTAGCAGGGGCCCCCTATGGCTACACCTTC.